This entry features one T cell receptor (beta chain) sequence. This record comes from a study of blood T cells in healthy people across ages. The CDR3 runs to 12 residues. Germline CDR1 reads MGHDK; CDR2 reads SYGVNS. The V end lost 11 bases, the J end lost 2 bases, and 9 bases lay between the germline ends. Using a J-beta primer mix together with a sample-barcoded 5' primer, a second PCR was run for roughly 6 to 12 cycles. Via MiXCR, TCRdb re-called the 5' RACE reads, giving one row per CDR3 protein. The repertoire holds hundreds of thousands of distinct CDR3 sequences, with about 56% as singletons. The source is a man aged 40-50 years in good health. V gene TRBV25-1 combines with J gene TRBJ1-4; D uncertain. The sample was blood. In DNA form, the CDR3 reads TGTGCCCCCCCGGGGACTAATGAAAAACTGTTTTTT. Translating gives CAPPGTNEKLFF.